This TCR beta chain stems from a study of beta chain features in type 1 diabetes. Study background: The study found patients and healthy donors alike in age, gender and cell yields. Study-wide points: A moderate, significant TCRB CDR3 shortening appeared in type 1 diabetes across four CD4+ subsets.

This clone was detected only a few times. Antigen: not known. Investigators reverse transcribed all isolated RNA, so they sequenced expressed TCRB transcripts. Average reads for naive, central memory and regulatory T cell samples were about 4 million. Measured with immunoSEQ multiplex PCR; TCRdb has only the in-frame clones, and not every one. In the table there are 250,000 to 300,000 clones, 24% of which are singletons. CD4+ naive, central memory, regulatory and stem cell-like memory cells were sorted via CD45RO/CCR7/CD25/CD127/CD95/CD27. The specimen was naive CD4+ T cells from blood. This TCR came from a woman in her thirties with type 1 diabetes.

The CDR3 loop reads CSVAWLTDTQYF. CDR3 nucleotide sequence: TGCAGCGTTGCATGGCTCACAGATACGCAGTATTTT. The V and J genes are TRBV29-1 and TRBJ2-3; D not certain. From germline, CDR1 is SQVTM and CDR2 ANQGSEA. The CDR3 extends over 12 amino acids. Trimming stripped 4 bases from V and 2 bases from J, with 7 bases between.